One and the same sample provided the 9 T cell receptor beta chains below, sequenced in a study of kidney transplant recipient with SARS-CoV-2 infection. TCRdb fed the reads into MiXCR, producing one record per CDR3 protein. Here the sample spans roughly 230,000 distinct CDR3 sequences, 25% to 30% being singletons. The material was a blood sample, obtained at baseline and on roughly day 110 from a kidney transplant recipient. These TCRs come from a male patient in his thirties who had COVID-19 and was a kidney transplant recipient. Some T cells could come from the graft donor.

This clonotype was detected many times. The rearrangement uses TRBV19 and TRBJ2-1; 9 bases match TRBD2. The CDR3 is 14 residues long. The junction had 4 bases not matched to a gene; V was cut back by 3 bases and J by 7 bases. The germline V gene has CDR1 LNHDA and CDR2 SQIVND (reference sequence). In DNA form, the CDR3 reads TGTGCCAGTAGTATTGAAGCGGGAGGAAATGAGCAGTTCTTC. Amino acid sequence: CASSIEAGGNEQFF.

Details on this clonotype: The CDR3 end shows no conserved phenylalanine or tryptophan, and so a read error is likely. This sequence joins TRBV6-8 and TRBJ2-1; TRBD1 matches at 7 bases. The germline V gene has CDR1 MNHGY and CDR2 SAAAGT. V was clipped by 5 bases and J by 2 bases; unmatched bases: 6. The CDR3 is 15 amino acids. Here the CDR3 DNA reads TGTGCCAGCAGTACACGACAGGGTGCCTACAATGAGCAGTTCTCC. This encodes CASSTRQGAYNEQFS.

The sample holds many counts of this clonotype. The chain uses TRBV6-2 or TRBV6-3 and TRBJ2-1, with TRBD1 matching 7 bases. CDR1 and CDR2 from the germline V gene are MNHEY and SVGEGT. This CDR3 is built from 12 residues. With V trimmed by 9 bases and J by 7 bases, 6 bases remained unmatched. As DNA, the CDR3 is TGTGCCAGTACAGACAGGGAAAATGAGCAGTTCTTC. Protein sequence: CASTDRENEQFF.

Points on this clonotype: This may arise from a read error, as a much more abundant clone is one base away. The rearrangement links TRBV20-1 to TRBJ1-2; D is unresolved. The CDR3 runs 17 residues. V lost 5 bases and J 4 bases, leaving 26 bases between the germline ends. The germline CDR1 and CDR2 sequences are DFQATT and SNEGSKA (reference sequence). DNA of the CDR3: TGCAGTGCTGGTATCGGTGGGAGGGCGTTCCGAGGCTATGGCTACACCTTC. Translated, it gives CSAGIGGRAFRGYGYTF.

This clonotype was observed many times. The limits of the CDR3 on the DNA are not certain, so only TCRdb's listed CDR3 is given. The V and J genes are TRBV7-5 and TRBJ1-2. TRBV7-5 is marked as a pseudogene. The CDR3 is 19 residues long, ends included. CDR3 residues: CISVPESRLEVGKTYGYTF.

The table lists this clonotype with many counts. The chain employs TRBV5-4 and TRBJ1-2; D is uncertain. The V end lost 7 bases, the J end lost 4 bases, and 23 bases lay between the germline ends. The CDR3 loop spans 16 amino acids. Germline V gene data show CDR1 as SGHNT and CDR2 as YYREEE (reference sequence). The DNA for the CDR3 is TGTGCCAGCGTACCGCTCGTACCAGGAAAGACCTATGGCTACACCTTC. Encoded protein: CASVPLVPGKTYGYTF.

This clonotype was found many times. The V and J genes are TRBV20-1 and TRBJ1-1, with 7 nucleotides matching TRBD1. CDR3 length equals 14 residues. After removal of 6 bases from V and 0 bases from J, the junction contained 7 bases not matched to a gene. Germline CDR1 and CDR2: DFQATT and SNEGSKA (reference sequence). The CDR3 here is CSAKGQIMNTEAFF. The CDR3 DNA follows: TGCAGTGCAAAGGGACAGATCATGAACACTGAAGCTTTCTTT.

Concerning this clonotype itself: A much larger clone lies a single base off, so this may be a read error. The chain has TRBV3-1 and TRBJ2-7; D gene uncertain. Gene TRBJ2-5 matches the end of the DNA better, so the J call may be wrong. The CDR3 is made up of 17 amino acids. Germline-derived CDR1 and CDR2 are LGHDT and YNNKEL (reference sequence). In DNA form, the CDR3 reads TGTGTCAGCAGCACCACTGTTCCCATTTCTTTCTCTGAGACCCAGTACTTC. This translates into CVSSTTVPISFSETQYF.

The V and J genes are TRBV5-3 and TRBJ1-2; D is unresolved. TRBV5-3 counts as an open reading frame of uncertain function. V was pared by 10 bases and J by 4 bases, with 26 bases between. This CDR3 has 16 residues. In nucleotides, the CDR3 is TGTGCCGGAGTGCCTACAGTGGTGAGAAAGACCTATGGCTACACCTTC. As protein: CAGVPTVVRKTYGYTF.